This T cell receptor beta chain appears in the sequencing data of a study of blood T cells in healthy people across ages (dated by TCRdb to the mid-2010s). Background for the entire study: In model experiments, template switching captured about one uniquely barcoded TCR beta cDNA molecule for every two T cells. Using deep sequencing normalized with unique cDNA molecular identifiers, the study measured how TCR beta repertoire diversity changes with age. Donors of different ages were randomly distributed across sequencing lanes to avoid experimental bias. For two donors (one aged 18 to 30 and one aged 80 or older), the study analyzed two additional independent replicas of 1 million unique cDNA reads from the same blood draw. Four age groups were formed from the donors: young (average roughly 15 years), middle-aged (around 37), aged (roughly 56) and long-lived (more than 75).

Remarks on this clonotype: Its target antigen remains unknown. One base away there is no much larger clone; base qualities are not given.

The library was obtained by 5' RACE. Sequenced using an Illumina HiSeq 2500. The second PCR ran for roughly 7 to 11 cycles and used a J-beta primer mix along with a sample-barcoded 5' primer. A template-switch 5' adaptor carrying 12 random nucleotides introduced a unique molecular identifier onto each TCR beta cDNA molecule. At least 2.5 million CDR3-containing paired-end reads were obtained from each sample. First-strand cDNA was synthesized from all RNA with the Mint cDNA synthesis kit, primed by a TRBC-specific oligonucleotide. Following uracil-DNA glycosylase treatment, a first 18-cycle PCR with universal primers M1SS and BC2_uni_R was performed on all cDNA. On the authors' methods: Normalization of each sample was performed by random selection of 1 million high-quality reads, each carrying a distinct molecular identifier. Reads sharing molecular identifiers were discarded rather than binned into consensus sequences. MiTCR, run with a Q25 quality threshold and the strictest error-elimination algorithm, handled CDR3 identification, clonotype clustering and error correction. A nonparametric unseen species model with Euler transformation was used to estimate a lower bound on total TCR beta diversity. The public reads were run again by TCRdb, first through fastp at Q25 and then through MiXCR, and only productive beta chains were kept. Entries that share a CDR3 protein sequence are merged under the most common genes and DNA. TCRdb's processing, not the study's, gives the V and J calls here. Counted in this sample were about 380,000 distinct CDR3 sequences; about 52% of them appeared once. Under 65% of the sample rests with the top ten.

V is shortened by 2 bases, J by 3 bases, and the region joining them spans 6 bases. Taken from cysteine to phenylalanine, the CDR3 has 13 residues. Left in the record is the CDR3 DNA by itself, 39 bases read in frame from the first base. The germline V gene encodes CDR1 ENHRY and CDR2 SYGVKD. General findings and caveats noted by the study authors: The CMV infection status of donors was not known, potentially confounding age-related changes in expanded clonotypes. Because profiling used bulk unsorted PBMCs, naive and antigen-experienced compartments could not be compared conclusively. Observed TCR beta diversity per million T cells fell roughly linearly with age, and a significant reduction was already apparent by age around 40. Estimates of total diversity based on one million sequenced T cells were considered lower bounds and underestimates. There was a strong correlation between observed TCR beta diversity and the percentage of naive T cells measured by flow cytometry. The long-lived group showed more naive CD4+ T cells, fewer expanded clones and increased TCR diversity than the aged group, suggesting age selection.

The donors were roughly 38 Caucasian individuals from Russia, aged roughly 6 to 100 years, who were systemically healthy. Ten milliliters of peripheral blood were drawn from each donor into EDTA-treated Vacutainer tubes. PBMCs were isolated by Ficoll-Paque density-gradient centrifugation, with at least 7 million obtained per sample. Trizol reagent was used to extract total RNA from the PBMCs, yielding at least 5.5 micrograms per sample. The percentages of naive CD45RAhigh/CD27high T cells were determined by flow cytometry on a PBMC aliquot from every donor. Source material: blood. This clonotype was sampled from a man aged 55 to 69 in good health. The chain links TRBV10-3 with TRBJ2-3; there is no confident call for the D gene. The CDR3 region: CAISERATDTQYF. The DNA is TGTGCCATCAGTGAGCGAGCTACAGATACGCAGTATTTT.